A single sample is the source of the 7 T cell receptor beta chains below, sequenced in a study of CD8+ T cells in alopecia areata. Extraction of RNA preceded its reverse transcription into cDNA, which served as the sequencing template. The table came from immunoSEQ multiplex PCR; TCRdb's copy has only in-frame clones and leaves some out. The top ten clones hold approximately 3.4% of a sample with about 200,000 clones, about 60% of them seen once. Treatment given: oral pan-JAK inhibitor, 5-10 mg twice daily. The sample was CD4+ T cells sorted from blood, taken at week 4, from a patient treated with tofacitinib. The receptors here all came from a human donor with alopecia areata.

The chain employs TRBV27 and TRBJ2-6; D ambiguous. Deletions cut 5 bases from V and 0 bases from J, with 8 bases between. The CDR3 has 15 residues. Germline V CDR1 and CDR2: MNHEY, SMNVEV (reference sequence). This CDR3 is CASSRTGSGANVLTF. Written as DNA, the CDR3 is TGTGCCAGCAGTCGCACCGGCTCTGGGGCCAACGTCCTGACTTTC.

This clone was seen more than once but under ten times. CDR3 DNA: TGCAGCGTTGAAGCGGGACGGGGTCGAGAGACCCAGTACTTC. This encodes CSVEAGRGRETQYF. The chain uses TRBV29-1 and TRBJ2-5; D may match TRBD1 or TRBD2 (5 bases each). The V gene lost 1 base and the J gene lost 4 bases, with 13 bases spanning the gap. CDR1 SQVTM and CDR2 ANQGSEA come from the germline V gene. This CDR3 has 14 amino acids.

The chain links TRBV7-4 to TRBJ2-7; possible D gene TRBD1, 6 bases. Germline lookup yields CDR1 SGHVT and CDR2 SQSDAQ. Trimming took 6 bases from V and 9 from J, leaving 24 bases between them. CDR3 size: 15 residues. CDR3 amino acids: CASSPKFTGQSAQYF. In nucleotides, the CDR3 is TGTGCCAGCAGTCCTAAGTTCACGGGACAATCCGCGCAGTACTTC.

This rearrangement joins TRBV30 to TRBJ1-6; 8 bases align to TRBD1. The V segment lost 8 bases and the J segment 10 bases; nucleotides outside the gene matches: 10. The CDR3 sequence is 13 residues long. CDR1 GTSNPN and CDR2 SVGIG come from the germline V gene (reference sequence). CDR3 coding DNA: TGTGCCGGGTCCGGACAGGGTGCATCACCCCTCCACTTT. Its protein is CAGSGQGASPLHF. Supplemented by reference TRBV30 and TRBJ1-6, the full variable domain reads SQTIHQWPATLVQPVGSPLSLECTVEGTSNPNLYWYRQAAGRGLQLLFYSVGIGQISSEVPQNLSASRPQDRQFILSSKKLLLSDSGFYLCAGSGQGASPLHFGNGTRLTVT.

This clone showed up just once. The chain recombines TRBV18 with TRBJ1-2; D ambiguous. V lost 3 bases to trimming and J lost 4 bases, with 27 bases between them. This CDR3 is built from 19 residues. Germline V CDR1 and CDR2: KGHSH, LQKENI. The CDR3 reads CASSPRVRETPGDPYGYTF. The CDR3 DNA follows: TGTGCCAGCTCACCCCGAGTCCGGGAGACGCCCGGGGATCCCTATGGCTACACCTTC.

The CDR3 DNA is TGTGCCGGGGGGCTCGGCACTGAAGCTTTCTTT. It encodes CAGGLGTEAFF. The chain recombines TRBV30 with TRBJ1-1; the D gene is possibly TRBD1 (6 bases). Germline CDR1 and CDR2: GTSNPN and SVGIG (reference sequence). The germline V and J ends were trimmed by 8 bases and 4 bases, with 11 bases remaining between them. The length of the CDR3 is 11 residues. The complete variable domain, with remaining parts taken from reference TRBV30 and TRBJ1-1, reads SQTIHQWPATLVQPVGSPLSLECTVEGTSNPNLYWYRQAAGRGLQLLFYSVGIGQISSEVPQNLSASRPQDRQFILSSKKLLLSDSGFYLCAGGLGTEAFFGQGTRLTVV.

The rearrangement links TRBV15 to TRBJ1-1, with D perhaps matching TRBD1 (6 bases). Germline V lookup: CDR1 LNHNV, CDR2 YYDKDF (reference sequence). With 3 bases removed from V and 11 bases from J, the gap between germline ends came to 16 bases. CDR3 length equals 13 residues. The CDR3 sequence is CATSSFEVGAAFF. CDR3 bases: TGTGCCACCAGCAGTTTCGAAGTGGGGGCGGCTTTCTTT.